The 28 T cell receptor beta chains in this list originate from one sample, sequenced in a study of Graves' ophthalmopathy and Graves' hyperthyroidism. Amplification targeted the TCR beta CDR3 regions, with RNA transcripts as the source material. The first-round RT-PCR employed HTBI primers together with the Qiagen OneStep RT-PCR kit. A multiplex PCR was then performed as the second round. MiXCR was run by TCRdb on the multiplex PCR reads, yielding one entry per CDR3 protein. The repertoire holds approximately 700,000 distinct CDR3 sequences, with 35% to 45% as singletons. Material: peripheral blood. Every receptor here comes from an adult man with Graves' ophthalmopathy.

This clonotype showed up many times. V usage is TRBV27 and J usage is TRBJ2-5, with TRBD1 matching over 8 bases. V shed 6 bases and J 5 bases; nucleotides not matched to a gene: 5. Germline V CDR1 and CDR2: MNHEY, SMNVEV (reference sequence). The CDR3 length is 13 residues. The CDR3 nucleotides are TGTGCCAGCAGGAGACACAGGGGGGAGACCCAGTACTTC. Protein sequence: CASRRHRGETQYF.

The chain is built from TRBV24-1 and TRBJ2-1, with TRBD1 matching over 7 bases. CDR1 is KGHDR and CDR2 is SFDVKD in the germline V gene. The CDR3 covers 13 residues. The junction had 3 bases not matched to a gene; V was cut back by 4 bases and J by 7 bases. CDR3 region: CATSEPDRNEQFF. In DNA, the CDR3 is TGTGCCACCAGTGAGCCGGACAGGAATGAGCAGTTCTTC.

There are many counts of this clonotype. V usage is TRBV7-8 and J usage is TRBJ1-1; weak D call: TRBD1 (6 bases). V was shortened by 7 bases and J by 6 bases, with 18 bases between the two germline ends. CDR1 is SGHVS, CDR2 FQNEAQ, per germline. This CDR3 has 14 residues. CDR3 region: CASTPGAPGPEAFF. For the CDR3, the DNA is TGTGCCAGCACCCCAGGGGCTCCCGGGCCTGAAGCTTTCTTT.

The V gene is TRBV10-3, the J gene TRBJ2-7; 7 bases line up with TRBD1. CDR1 is ENHRY and CDR2 is SYGVKD in the germline V gene. The CDR3 is 13 residues long. The J segment lost 0 bases and the V segment lost 10 bases, leaving 6 bases of the junction unmatched. The chain's CDR3 is CASRGFNSYEQYF. For the CDR3, the DNA is TGTGCCAGCAGGGGGTTCAACTCCTACGAGCAGTACTTC.

This clonotype was found a few times. The J gene is TRBJ1-1, the V gene TRBV5-1; D is uncertain. The CDR3 has 16 amino acids. In germline, CDR1 is SGHRS, CDR2 YFSETQ. V lost 1 base to trimming and J lost 0 bases, with 13 bases between them. CDR3 sequence (DNA): TGCGCCAGCAGCTTGTTTAGCCCGGGAATGAACACTGAAGCTTTCTTT. Translating it yields CASSLFSPGMNTEAFF.

This clonotype was picked up many times. This chain links TRBV7-8 with TRBJ2-7, with 8 bases fitting TRBD1. The CDR3 loop spans 16 amino acids. Germline CDR1 is SGHVS and CDR2 is FQNEAQ. V shed 5 bases and J 5 bases; nucleotides not matched to a gene: 14. The CDR3 DNA is TGTGCCAGCAGCCCCCCCCTCGCAGGGGGCATCCACGAGCAGTACTTC. Translated, it gives CASSPPLAGGIHEQYF.

The chain joins TRBV10-3 to TRBJ1-2; TRBD1 agrees at 7 bases. Germline lookup yields CDR1 ENHRY and CDR2 SYGVKD. V lost 4 bases to trimming and J lost 12 bases; unmatched junction nucleotides: 8. The CDR3 covers 12 residues. The CDR3 coding sequence is TGTGCCATCAGTGGTGACAGGGCTGGAAACACCTTC. Its protein is CAISGDRAGNTF.

This clonotype was detected ten times or more. The rearrangement joins TRBV2 to TRBJ2-2; perhaps TRBD1 as D (5 bases). Trimming left V 3 bases short and J 6 bases short, with 8 bases between. The CDR3 runs to 13 residues. In germline, CDR1 is SNHLY, CDR2 FYNNEI. CDR3 nucleotide sequence: TGTGCCAGCAGTGATTGGGGCGCCGGGGAGCTGTTTTTT. Amino acid sequence: CASSDWGAGELFF.

This clonotype turned up a few times. A read error may account for a junction end that differs from germline. This chain connects TRBV5-1 to TRBJ2-7; a possible D gene is TRBD2 (6 bases). The germline V gene encodes CDR1 SGHRS and CDR2 YFSETQ. This CDR3 spans 16 amino acids. The CDR3 sequence: CASSLGGIPITYEQYF. CDR3 DNA sequence: TGTGCCAGCAGCCTGGGCGGGATTCCTATTACCTACGAGCAGTACTTC.

The chain uses TRBV2 and TRBJ2-5; possibly TRBD1 for D (6 bases). Trimming left V 4 bases short and J 9 bases short, with 6 bases between. The length of the CDR3 is 10 residues. The V gene's germline CDR1 is SNHLY and CDR2 FYNNEI. The CDR3 DNA is TGTGCCAGCAGTGGACAGGCCCAGTACTTC. Protein: CASSGQAQYF.

This clonotype was counted between two and nine times. The chain combines TRBV2 with TRBJ1-5; possible D gene TRBD1, 5 bases. The CDR3 contains 15 residues. Germline V lookup: CDR1 SNHLY, CDR2 FYNNEI. V was pared by 8 bases and J by 0 bases, with 14 bases between. CDR3 DNA sequence: TGTGCCAGCCAACTCAGGGTCTATAGCAATCAGCCCCAGCATTTT. Protein product: CASQLRVYSNQPQHF.

This clonotype was seen ten or more times. V and J are TRBV20-1 and TRBJ1-5, with D maybe TRBD1 (5 bases). The germline V gene has CDR1 DFQATT and CDR2 SNEGSKA (reference sequence). There are 14 residues in the CDR3. V was pared by 4 bases and J by 4 bases, with 14 bases between. CDR3 in DNA: TGCAGTGCTATGAGGGGCAGGGCGAATCAGCCCCAGCATTTT. Residues: CSAMRGRANQPQHF.

This clonotype was observed many times. The chain couples TRBV7-9 to TRBJ2-2; 9 nucleotides match TRBD2. From germline, CDR1 is SEHNR and CDR2 FQNEAQ (reference sequence). The CDR3 is 16 residues long. V shed 5 bases and J 0 bases; nucleotides not matched to a gene: 4. CDR3 protein: CASSGRLAANTGELFF. Here the CDR3 DNA reads TGTGCCAGCAGCGGAAGACTAGCGGCGAACACCGGGGAGCTGTTTTTT.

This clonotype appeared many times. This chain connects TRBV9 to TRBJ2-7; 11 bases map to TRBD1. The CDR3 sequence is 15 residues long. V shed 3 bases, J shed 2 bases, and the junction held 4 bases outside the gene matches. Per the germline V gene, CDR1 is SGDLS and CDR2 is YYNGEE. In nucleotides, the CDR3 is TGTGCCAGCAGCGCCGGGGGACAGGGGGCCTACGAGCAGTACTTC. The encoded protein is CASSAGGQGAYEQYF.

In its sample, this clonotype was seen many times. The chain joins TRBV27 to TRBJ1-6, with 8 positions matching TRBD1. With 6 bases clipped from V and 10 bases from J, the junction kept 11 bases outside the gene matches. The CDR3 consists of 15 residues. CDR1 is MNHEY and CDR2 is SMNVEV in the germline V gene (reference sequence). CDR3 sequence: CASSNWDRWESPLHF. The CDR3 region has the DNA TGTGCCAGCAGCAATTGGGACAGGTGGGAGTCACCCCTCCACTTT.

V gene TRBV7-4 combines with J gene TRBJ1-6; no definite D call. Germline CDR1 reads SGHVT; CDR2 reads SQSDAQ. CDR3 length: 11 amino acids. Trimming shortened V by 11 bases and J by 7 bases, and 9 bases separated the two germline ends. Here the CDR3 DNA reads TGTGCCTGGCAGGAGAATTCACCCCTCCACTTT. Encoded protein: CAWQENSPLHF. The full variable domain, its missing parts supplied by reference TRBV7-4 and TRBJ1-6, is GAGVSQSPRYKVAKRGRDVALRCDSISGHVTLYWYRQTLGQGSEVLTYSQSDAQRDKSGRPSGRFSAERPERSVSTLKIQRTEQGDSAVYLCAWQENSPLHFGNGTRLTVT.

This clonotype was seen many times. One junction end disagrees with the germline gene, perhaps due to a read error. The CDR3 is CANSEARKGRRSSYEQYF. The CDR3 nucleotides read TGTGCCAACAGTGAAGCGCGGAAGGGTAGAAGGAGTAGCTACGAGCAGTACTTC. The V call is TRBV2, the J call TRBJ2-7, with D uncertain. The length of the CDR3 is 18 residues. Germline loops: CDR1 SNHLY, CDR2 FYNNEI.

For the CDR3, the DNA is TGTGCCAGCATAGGCCGGAATGAAAAACTGTTTTTT. It translates to CASIGRNEKLFF. The chain has TRBV2 and TRBJ1-4; no reliable D call. The CDR3 contains 12 residues. Per the germline V gene, CDR1 is SNHLY and CDR2 is FYNNEI. V shed 7 bases and J shed 5 bases, with 8 bases lying between them.

This clonotype was recorded a few times. The CDR3 loop is CASSLVRRGQATINSYGYTF. CDR3 nucleotide sequence: TGTGCCAGCAGCTTAGTCCGGAGGGGACAGGCTACAATCAATAGCTATGGCTACACCTTC. The gene calls are TRBV11-2 and TRBJ1-2; 8 positions agree with TRBD1. V dropped 1 base and J dropped 4; count of bases not matched to a gene: 20. Germline V CDR1 and CDR2: SGHAT, FQNNGV. The CDR3 is 20 amino acids.

This sequence joins TRBV9 and TRBJ2-5; 10 bases align to TRBD2. The J call could be wrong; TRBJ2-1 is a better fit for the DNA end. The CDR3 sequence is 14 residues long. Germline CDR1 and CDR2: SGDLS and YYNGEE. For the CDR3, the DNA is TGTGCCAGCAGCGTAGGGACTAGCGGCAATGAGCAGTTCTTC. Amino acid sequence: CASSVGTSGNEQFF.

This clonotype has only a few counts. The V and J genes are TRBV10-3 and TRBJ2-7; the match to TRBD2 covers 15 bases. CDR3 length: 17 amino acids. Trimming took 10 bases from V and 1 from J; bases not matched to a gene: 11. Germline V gene sequence: CDR1 ENHRY, CDR2 SYGVKD. This CDR3 reads CASRSGLAGGVSYEQYF. CDR3 sequence (DNA): TGTGCCAGCAGATCGGGACTAGCGGGAGGAGTATCCTACGAGCAGTACTTC.

The table lists this clonotype with many counts. The J gene is TRBJ2-5, the V gene TRBV10-2; no clear D. The V gene lost 6 bases and the J gene lost 5 bases, with 7 bases spanning the gap. This CDR3 has 11 amino acids. CDR1 is WSHSY, CDR2 SAAADI, per germline. DNA for the CDR3: TGCGCCAGCAGCAGTACGGAGACCCAGTACTTC. It encodes CASSSTETQYF.

This clonotype has at least ten counts. This chain connects TRBV20-1 to TRBJ1-2, with 7 bases fitting TRBD1. The J segment lost 13 bases and the V segment lost 5 bases, leaving 13 bases of the junction unmatched. CDR1 is DFQATT, CDR2 SNEGSKA, per germline (reference sequence). The CDR3 contains 12 residues. The CDR3 DNA reads TGCAGTGCTGGCTCTGACAGGGCTGGTTCCACCTTC. Its translation is CSAGSDRAGSTF.

A remark on this clonotype: One junction end disagrees with the germline gene, perhaps due to a read error. This chain uses TRBV20-1 with TRBJ2-5; D perhaps matches TRBD2 (6 bases). The V gene's germline CDR1 is DFQATT and CDR2 SNEGSKA (reference sequence). The CDR3 is 15 residues long. CDR3: CSATSNRGRRETQCF. CDR3 bases: TGCAGTGCTACTAGCAATCGAGGGAGGAGAGAGACCCAGTGCTTC.

J is TRBJ1-5 and V is TRBV19, with TRBD1 matching 8 bases. The CDR3 is 15 amino acids. Per germline, CDR1 LNHDA and CDR2 SQIVND (reference sequence). The V gene end was trimmed by 4 bases and the J gene end by 11 bases; junction bases not matched to a gene: 13. CDR3: CASSSTGGSSETQHF. In DNA, the CDR3 is TGTGCCAGTAGTAGTACAGGGGGGTCCTCAGAGACCCAGCATTTT.

The sample holds many counts of this clonotype. The chain combines TRBV20-1 with TRBJ1-1, with no clear D. Trimming took 6 bases from V and 3 from J, leaving 8 bases between them. CDR3 length: 11 residues. Germline lookup yields CDR1 DFQATT and CDR2 SNEGSKA (reference sequence). CDR3 protein: CSARIYTEAFF. DNA of the CDR3: TGCAGTGCCAGAATTTACACTGAAGCTTTCTTT.

This clonotype showed up many times. The chain combines TRBV19 with TRBJ1-5; unclear D gene. Germline values: CDR1 LNHDA, CDR2 SQIVND (reference sequence). CDR3 length equals 13 residues. The germline V and J ends were trimmed by 7 bases and 0 bases, with 7 bases remaining between them. Written as DNA, the CDR3 is TGTGCCAGTACTCACTATAGCAATCAGCCCCAGCATTTT. Residues: CASTHYSNQPQHF.

The V call is TRBV5-8, the J call TRBJ2-5; 7 nucleotides match TRBD1. CDR3 length: 15 amino acids. V shed 0 bases and J 1 base; nucleotides not matched to a gene: 3. From germline, CDR1 is SGHTS and CDR2 YDEGEE. The DNA for the CDR3 is TGTGCCAGCAGCTTGGGACAGGGACCCCAAGAGACCCAGTACTTC. Translating it yields CASSLGQGPQETQYF.